These 2 T cell receptor beta chains originate from one sample sequenced in a study of blood T cell repertoires in COVID-19. Profiling relied on immunoSEQ multiplex PCR, and the TCRdb table lists in-frame clones only, not all of them. The sample consists of approximately 150,000 clones, roughly 88% of them appearing once. Sample: peripheral blood. These receptor sequences come from a man between 60 and 75 years old with active or convalescent COVID-19.

The chain uses TRBV7-9 and TRBJ2-3, with 8 positions matching TRBD2. The CDR3 has 17 residues. The germline gives CDR1 SEHNR, CDR2 FQNEAQ (reference sequence). The junction had 13 bases not matched to a gene; V was cut back by 4 bases and J by 4 bases. The CDR3 nucleotides are TGTGCCAGCAGCTGGCGACTCGCGGGAGGCAGCCCAGATACGCAGTATTTT. Translated: CASSWRLAGGSPDTQYF.

V is TRBV24-1 and J is TRBJ1-2; TRBD1 matches at 8 bases. Looked up from germline, CDR1 is KGHDR and CDR2 is SFDVKD. CDR3 size: 13 residues. Unmatched junction bases numbered 2, after V lost 4 bases and J lost 5 bases. As DNA, the CDR3 is TGTGCCACCAGTGAGCGGACAGGGTATGGCTACACCTTC. It codes for CATSERTGYGYTF.